The 23 T cell receptor beta chains below all came from one sample that was sequenced in a study of CD4+ T cells in melanoma. Sequencing used immunoSEQ multiplex PCR; TCRdb keeps in-frame clones, though not all of them. This sample has over 100,000 clones, with approximately 90% found just once. Input material: peripheral blood. The receptors were sampled from a human donor with melanoma.

The V gene is TRBV5-1, the J gene TRBJ1-2; the D gene is possibly TRBD1 (5 bases). The CDR3 contains 14 residues. Trimming took off 4 bases at V and 6 bases at J, with 16 bases between the two ends. Germline CDR1 is SGHRS and CDR2 is YFSETQ. This CDR3 reads CASSVDTSGNGYTF. CDR3 coding DNA: TGCGCCAGCAGCGTGGACACCTCAGGGAATGGCTACACCTTC.

V gene TRBV2 combines with J gene TRBJ1-2; the match to TRBD1 covers 10 bases. Germline values: CDR1 SNHLY, CDR2 FYNNEI. The CDR3 is 15 amino acids. Losses at the gene ends were 9 bases for V and 4 bases for J; bases not matched to a gene: 11. CDR3 loop: CARRPRTGGIYGYTF. The CDR3 DNA is TGTGCCAGACGCCCCCGGACAGGGGGAATCTATGGCTACACCTTC.

The V gene is TRBV30, the J gene TRBJ2-5; the D is unclear. The CDR3 has 15 residues. V was trimmed by 4 bases and J by 0 bases, leaving 15 bases between them. Germline CDR1 reads GTSNPN; CDR2 reads SVGIG (reference sequence). The CDR3 DNA reads TGTGCCTGGACGCGCTCGGGTGGGTACCAAGAGACCCAGTACTTC. This sequence encodes CAWTRSGGYQETQYF.

The V gene is TRBV7-2, the J gene TRBJ2-2; TRBD1 aligns across 8 bases. Germline values: CDR1 SGHTA, CDR2 FQGNSA. This CDR3 has 16 residues. The V segment lost 3 bases and the J segment 5 bases; nucleotides outside the gene matches: 8. CDR3 amino acids: CASSFAGGVYTGELFF. For the CDR3, the DNA is TGTGCCAGCAGCTTCGCAGGGGGCGTTTATACCGGGGAGCTGTTTTTT.

The chain carries TRBV4-3 and TRBJ2-1, with TRBD2 matching over 8 bases. Germline CDR1 and CDR2: LGHNA and YSLEER. The CDR3 loop spans 15 amino acids. V gave up 2 bases and J gave up 3 bases; unmatched junction bases: 3. CDR3 sequence reads: CASSQSSGIYNEQFF. CDR3 coding DNA: TGCGCCAGCAGCCAAAGTAGCGGGATCTACAATGAGCAGTTCTTC.

The CDR3 DNA sequence: TGTGCCAGCAGCCAAGATTCCCCCGAACAGGGGGCGCGTGGCTACACCTTC. Its translation: CASSQDSPEQGARGYTF. V usage is TRBV14 and J usage is TRBJ1-2; 9 bases line up with TRBD1. The germline gives CDR1 SGHDN, CDR2 FVKESK. V lost 0 bases, J lost 7 bases, and 12 bases stayed unmatched. The length of the CDR3 is 17 residues.

The rearrangement joins TRBV2 to TRBJ2-1; TRBD2 aligns across 9 bases. V dropped 7 bases and J dropped 3; count of bases not matched to a gene: 13. This CDR3 has 17 residues. The germline CDR1 and CDR2 sequences are SNHLY and FYNNEI. CDR3 in DNA: TGTGCCAGCACCATAACCCTTGGAGCGGGGGGCTACAATGAGCAGTTCTTC. Residues: CASTITLGAGGYNEQFF.

This clone was recorded once. The J gene is TRBJ2-3, the V gene TRBV5-6, with D perhaps matching TRBD1 or TRBD2 (7 bases each). V lost 0 bases to trimming and J lost 3 bases, with 11 bases between them. The CDR3 runs to 15 residues. CDR1 and CDR2 (germline): SGHDT, YYEEEE. The CDR3 region has the DNA TGTGCCAGCAGCTTGGTTCAGGGGGGGACAGATACGCAGTATTTT. The encoded protein is CASSLVQGGTDTQYF.

The chain carries TRBV5-4 and TRBJ1-2; no clear D gene. The germline V and J ends were trimmed by 2 bases and 5 bases, with 13 bases remaining between them. The CDR3 contains 14 residues. Germline V gene data show CDR1 as SGHNT and CDR2 as YYREEE (reference sequence). Here the CDR3 DNA reads TGTGCCAGCAGCTTCGGACGGGGAGATTATGGCTACACCTTC. Amino acid sequence: CASSFGRGDYGYTF.

The V gene is TRBV7-8, the J gene TRBJ1-3, with D hard to call. The CDR3 runs 15 residues. In germline, CDR1 is SGHVS, CDR2 FQNEAQ. V lost 3 bases to trimming and J lost 4 bases, with 13 bases between them. The CDR3: CASSLSLPAGNTIYF. The CDR3 DNA is TGTGCCAGCAGCTTGAGTTTGCCTGCGGGAAACACCATATATTTT.

V and J are TRBV7-8 and TRBJ2-7; 11 nucleotides match TRBD2. The V gene end was trimmed by 5 bases and the J gene end by 5 bases; junction bases not matched to a gene: 5. Germline V gives CDR1 SGHVS, CDR2 FQNEAQ. The CDR3 length is 14 residues. In DNA form, the CDR3 reads TGTGCCAGCAGCACTAGCGGGGGATCCCACGAGCAGTACTTC. As protein: CASSTSGGSHEQYF.

The chain joins TRBV6-1 to TRBJ2-7; D may be TRBD2 (5 bases). Trimming removed 4 bases from V and 7 bases from J, with 17 bases in between. This CDR3 has 14 residues. Looked up from germline, CDR1 is MNHNS and CDR2 is SASEGT. The CDR3 sequence: CASSGRTGNREQYF. The DNA for the CDR3 is TGTGCCAGCAGTGGCCGGACGGGGAATCGGGAGCAGTACTTC.

The chain uses TRBV18 and TRBJ2-3; the D is unclear. V was shortened by 6 bases and J by 1 base, with 14 bases between the two germline ends. This CDR3 is built from 15 residues. In germline, CDR1 is KGHSH, CDR2 LQKENI. The CDR3 here is CASSGLQVRTDTQYF. CDR3 DNA: TGTGCCAGCTCGGGCCTTCAGGTGCGCACAGATACGCAGTATTTT.

This clone was seen once. The gene calls are TRBV5-1 and TRBJ2-4; TRBD2 matches 7 bases. CDR3 length: 13 amino acids. CDR1 SGHRS and CDR2 YFSETQ come from the germline V gene. The V segment lost 7 bases and the J segment 6 bases; nucleotides outside the gene matches: 7. CDR3 in amino acids: CASRGGGGNIQYF. The DNA for the CDR3 is TGCGCCAGCCGGGGAGGCGGGGGAAACATTCAGTACTTC.

The rearrangement uses TRBV11-1 and TRBJ2-3; 8 positions agree with TRBD1. Germline V gene sequence: CDR1 SGHAT, CDR2 FQDESV (reference sequence). J was trimmed by 1 base and V by 6 bases; bases with no gene match: 9. This CDR3 contains 16 residues. The CDR3 nucleotides read TGTGCCAGCAGGGCCCCCACGACAGGGGGCACAGATACGCAGTATTTT. Its protein product is CASRAPTTGGTDTQYF.

The V and J genes are TRBV27 and TRBJ1-6; D is undetermined. The V gene lost 6 bases and the J gene lost 10 bases, with 13 bases spanning the gap. There are 13 residues in the CDR3. The V gene's germline CDR1 is MNHEY and CDR2 SMNVEV (reference sequence). The CDR3 DNA reads as TGTGCCAGCAGCTGGTCGCTCGACTCACCCCTCCACTTT. Translated: CASSWSLDSPLHF.

DNA for the CDR3: TGTGCCAGCAGCCACGATGTTCTAGCGGGAAATGAGCAGTTCTTC. Translating it yields CASSHDVLAGNEQFF. The rearrangement links TRBV7-9 to TRBJ2-1; 9 nucleotides agree with TRBD2. CDR1 is SEHNR, CDR2 FQNEAQ, per germline (reference sequence). The CDR3 extends over 15 amino acids. V dropped 5 bases and J dropped 7; count of bases not matched to a gene: 9.

The chain has TRBV28 and TRBJ2-7; the D gene could be TRBD1 or TRBD2 (5 bases each). Germline lookup yields CDR1 MDHEN and CDR2 SYDVKM. The CDR3 has 13 residues. V was pared by 2 bases and J by 7 bases, with 12 bases between. This chain's CDR3 is CASSLPSRGEQYF. For the CDR3, the DNA is TGTGCCAGCAGTTTACCCTCGAGGGGTGAGCAGTACTTC.

This chain joins TRBV10-3 and TRBJ1-5; D gene ambiguous. Germline assignment: CDR1 ENHRY and CDR2 SYGVKD. V lost 6 bases and J 0 bases, leaving 6 bases between the germline ends. The CDR3 has 13 amino acids. The CDR3: CAIRESSNQPQHF. The CDR3, as DNA: TGTGCCATCAGGGAAAGTAGCAATCAGCCCCAGCATTTT.

This clone was found once. The rearrangement links TRBV5-1 to TRBJ2-3; D may correspond to TRBD1 or TRBD2 (5 bases each). Germline values: CDR1 SGHRS, CDR2 YFSETQ. V was shortened by 4 bases and J by 1 base, with 10 bases between the two germline ends. The CDR3 contains 14 residues. The CDR3 sequence: CASSPGRGTDTQYF. The CDR3 DNA reads TGCGCCAGCAGCCCGGGACGAGGCACAGATACGCAGTATTTT.

The gene calls are TRBV10-3 and TRBJ1-2; D call uncertain. Germline lookup yields CDR1 ENHRY and CDR2 SYGVKD. The CDR3 consists of 15 residues. The ends were cut back, 2 bases at V and 7 bases at J, with 17 bases in the middle. CDR3 protein: CAISEADGSRGGYTF. For the CDR3, the DNA is TGTGCCATCAGTGAGGCCGACGGATCCCGAGGTGGCTACACCTTC.

The chain carries TRBV2 and TRBJ2-5, with TRBD1 matching over 7 bases. V dropped 6 bases and J dropped 4; count of bases not matched to a gene: 8. The CDR3 covers 14 residues. The germline CDR1 and CDR2 sequences are SNHLY and FYNNEI. CDR3 nucleotides: TGTGCCAGCAGGCCCGACAGGGCAGTAGAGACCCAGTACTTC. It encodes CASRPDRAVETQYF.

The chain has TRBV11-2 and TRBJ2-3, with a tentative D call TRBD2 (5 bases). CDR1 is SGHAT and CDR2 is FQNNGV in the germline V gene. The V end lost 0 bases, the J end lost 11 bases, and 12 bases lay between the germline ends. The CDR3 length is 13 residues. CDR3 sequence reads: CASSLDRDGGQYF. CDR3 DNA: TGTGCCAGCAGCTTAGATCGGGATGGAGGGCAGTATTTT.